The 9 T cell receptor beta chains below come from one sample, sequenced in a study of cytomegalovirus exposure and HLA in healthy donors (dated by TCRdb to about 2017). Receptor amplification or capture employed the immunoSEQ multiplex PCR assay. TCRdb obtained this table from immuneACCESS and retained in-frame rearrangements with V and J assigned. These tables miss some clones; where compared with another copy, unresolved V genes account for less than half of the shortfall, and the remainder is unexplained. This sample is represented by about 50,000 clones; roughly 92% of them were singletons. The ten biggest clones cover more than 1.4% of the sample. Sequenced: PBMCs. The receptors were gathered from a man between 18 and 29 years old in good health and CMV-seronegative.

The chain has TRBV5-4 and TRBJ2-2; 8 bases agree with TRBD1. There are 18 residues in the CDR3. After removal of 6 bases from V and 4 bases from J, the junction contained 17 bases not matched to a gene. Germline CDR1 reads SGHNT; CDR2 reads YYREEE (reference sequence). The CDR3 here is CASNRGDSGTLITGELFF. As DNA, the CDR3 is TGTGCCAGCAACAGGGGGGATTCCGGGACCCTAATCACCGGGGAGCTGTTTTTT.

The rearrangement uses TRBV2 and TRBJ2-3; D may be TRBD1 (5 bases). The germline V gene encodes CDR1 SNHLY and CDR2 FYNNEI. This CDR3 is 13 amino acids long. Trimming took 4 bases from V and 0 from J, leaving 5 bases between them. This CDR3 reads CASSGQSTDTQYF. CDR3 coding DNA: TGTGCCAGCAGTGGACAGAGCACAGATACGCAGTATTTT.

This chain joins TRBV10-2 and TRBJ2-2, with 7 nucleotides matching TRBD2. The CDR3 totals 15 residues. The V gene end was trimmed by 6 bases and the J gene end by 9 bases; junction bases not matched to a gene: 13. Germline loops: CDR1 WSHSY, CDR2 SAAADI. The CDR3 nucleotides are TGCGCCAGCAGGGCGACTAGCTCCGGGCTGCGGGAGCTGTTTTTT. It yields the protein CASRATSSGLRELFF.

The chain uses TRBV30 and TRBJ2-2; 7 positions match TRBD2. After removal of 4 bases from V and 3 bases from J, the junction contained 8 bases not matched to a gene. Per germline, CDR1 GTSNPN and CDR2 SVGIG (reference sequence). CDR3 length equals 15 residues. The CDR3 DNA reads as TGTGCCTGGATCAGGGCGGGAGAAGACACCGGGGAGCTGTTTTTT. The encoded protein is CAWIRAGEDTGELFF.

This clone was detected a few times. This chain's CDR3 is CASSLWTGPEETQYF. The CDR3 DNA reads as TGTGCCAGCAGCTTGTGGACAGGTCCGGAGGAGACCCAGTACTTC. The V and J genes are TRBV9 and TRBJ2-5; 7 bases agree with TRBD1. Germline V CDR1 and CDR2: SGDLS, YYNGEE. After removal of 4 bases from V and 5 bases from J, the junction contained 11 bases not matched to a gene. The CDR3 consists of 15 residues.

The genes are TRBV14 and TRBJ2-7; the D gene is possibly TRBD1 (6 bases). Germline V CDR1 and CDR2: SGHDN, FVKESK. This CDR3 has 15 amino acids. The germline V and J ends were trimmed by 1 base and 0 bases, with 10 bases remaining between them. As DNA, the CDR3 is TGTGCCAGCAGCCAAGCAGGGGTACTCTCCTACGAGCAGTACTTC. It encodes CASSQAGVLSYEQYF.

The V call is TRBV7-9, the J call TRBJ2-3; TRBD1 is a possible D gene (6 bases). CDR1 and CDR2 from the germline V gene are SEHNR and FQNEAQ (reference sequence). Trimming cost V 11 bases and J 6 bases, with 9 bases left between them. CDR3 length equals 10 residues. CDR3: CAGRGDTQYF. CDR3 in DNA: TGTGCCGGAAGGGGGGATACGCAGTATTTT.

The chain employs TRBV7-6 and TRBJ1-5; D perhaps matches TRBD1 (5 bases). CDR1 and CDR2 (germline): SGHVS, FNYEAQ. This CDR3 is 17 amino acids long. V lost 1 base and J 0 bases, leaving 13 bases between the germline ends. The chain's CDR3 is CASSLDAGDYSNQPQHF. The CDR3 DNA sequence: TGTGCCAGCAGCTTAGATGCGGGGGATTATAGCAATCAGCCCCAGCATTTT.

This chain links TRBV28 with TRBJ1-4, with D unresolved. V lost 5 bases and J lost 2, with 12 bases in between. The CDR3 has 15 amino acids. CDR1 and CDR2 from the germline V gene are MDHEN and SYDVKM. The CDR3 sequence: CASSPVGVTNEKLFF. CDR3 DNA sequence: TGTGCCAGCAGTCCCGTGGGAGTGACTAATGAAAAACTGTTTTTT.